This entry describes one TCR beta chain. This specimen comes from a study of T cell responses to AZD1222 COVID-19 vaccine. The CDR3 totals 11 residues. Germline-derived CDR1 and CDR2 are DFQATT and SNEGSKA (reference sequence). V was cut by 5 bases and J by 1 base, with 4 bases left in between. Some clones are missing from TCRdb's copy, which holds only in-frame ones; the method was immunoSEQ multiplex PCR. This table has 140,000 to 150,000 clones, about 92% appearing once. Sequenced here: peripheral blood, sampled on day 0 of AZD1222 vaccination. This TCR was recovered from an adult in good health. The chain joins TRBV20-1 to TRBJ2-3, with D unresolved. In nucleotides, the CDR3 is TGCAGTGCTTGGGGCACAGATACGCAGTATTTT. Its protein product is CSAWGTDTQYF.